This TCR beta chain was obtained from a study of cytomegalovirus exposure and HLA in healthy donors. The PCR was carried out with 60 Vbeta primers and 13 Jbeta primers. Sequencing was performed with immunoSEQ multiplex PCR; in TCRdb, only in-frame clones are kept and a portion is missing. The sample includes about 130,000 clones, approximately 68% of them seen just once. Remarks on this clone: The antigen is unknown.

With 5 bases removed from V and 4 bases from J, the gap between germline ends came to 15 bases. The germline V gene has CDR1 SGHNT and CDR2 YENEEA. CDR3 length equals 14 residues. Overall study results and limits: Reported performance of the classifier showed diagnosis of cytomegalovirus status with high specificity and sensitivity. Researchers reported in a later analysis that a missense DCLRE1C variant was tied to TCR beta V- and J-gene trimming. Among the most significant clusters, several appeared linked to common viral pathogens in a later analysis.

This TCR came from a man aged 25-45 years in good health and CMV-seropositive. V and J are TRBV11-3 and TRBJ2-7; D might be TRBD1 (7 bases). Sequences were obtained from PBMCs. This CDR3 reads CASSRRGTDYEQYF. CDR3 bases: TGTGCCAGCAGCAGACGGGGGACAGATTACGAGCAGTACTTC.